A selection of T cell receptor beta chains follows, all from one sample in a study of cytomegalovirus exposure and HLA in healthy donors. This table comes from immunoSEQ multiplex PCR, and its TCRdb copy is limited to in-frame clones, with some not included. This sample yields roughly 130,000 clones, of which approximately 84% are seen a single time; 1.4% to 1.5% belongs to the top ten. Source material: PBMCs. The source of these receptors is a woman in her 30s in good health and CMV-seronegative. The CDR3 runs from the conserved cysteine through the conserved F or W. D genes are given only for firm matches. Not all rows give a size; the values are once, few, many and, for expanded clones, a class.

clone_size	v_call	j_call	d_call	cdr3_aa	cdr3_nt
.	TRBV5-1	TRBJ2-5	TRBD2	CASSPGVAGGQETQYF	TGCGCCAGCAGCCCCGGGGTAGCGGGGGGGCAAGAGACCCAGTACTTC
.	TRBV7-9	TRBJ2-3	.	CASSLAGHGTDTQYF	TGTGCCAGCAGCTTAGCAGGACACGGCACAGATACGCAGTATTTT
.	TRBV28	TRBJ2-3	.	CASSAPWRGTDTQYF	TGTGCCAGCAGTGCCCCCTGGCGGGGCACAGATACGCAGTATTTT
.	TRBV27	TRBJ2-1	TRBD2	CASSRSVFWGKAGVINEQFF	TGTGCCAGCAGTCGCAGTGTTTTTTGGGGTAAGGCGGGGGTTATCAATGAGCAGTTCTTC
.	TRBV27	TRBJ2-7	TRBD1	CASSPLRDRVVRQYF	TGTGCCAGCAGTCCACTCCGGGACAGGGTCGTTCGGCAGTACTTC
.	TRBV9	TRBJ1-5	.	CASSVDGGYQPQHF	TGTGCCAGCAGCGTAGATGGCGGGTATCAGCCCCAGCATTTT
.	TRBV19	TRBJ2-1	TRBD1	CASSLGQLYNEQFF	TGTGCCAGTAGCCTGGGACAGCTTTACAATGAGCAGTTCTTC
.	TRBV2	TRBJ1-2	TRBD1	CASTAGDRGDYGYTF	TGTGCCAGCACAGCCGGGGACAGGGGAGACTATGGCTACACCTTC
.	TRBV30	TRBJ1-5	.	CAWSVQDNQPQHF	TGTGCCTGGAGTGTACAGGACAATCAGCCCCAGCATTTT
.	TRBV15	TRBJ2-1	TRBD2	CATSREGLAGGKFF	TGTGCCACCAGCAGAGAAGGACTAGCGGGGGGAAAGTTCTTC
once	TRBV5-4	TRBJ2-7	TRBD1	CASSFGTGAYYEQYF	TGTGCCAGCAGCTTCGGGACAGGGGCGTACTACGAGCAGTACTTC
.	TRBV28	TRBJ1-2	.	CASSLQGRSGYTF	TGTGCCAGCAGTTTACAGGGAAGGTCAGGCTACACCTTC
.	TRBV6-5	TRBJ1-2	TRBD1	CASRKPGQGLSGYTF	TGTGCCAGCAGAAAACCGGGACAGGGACTAAGTGGCTACACCTTC
few	TRBV19	TRBJ2-3	TRBD2	CASSGGASGGLTDTQYF	TGTGCCAGTAGTGGAGGCGCTAGCGGGGGCCTCACAGATACGCAGTATTTT